This note documents a single T cell receptor (beta chain) sequence. This entry belongs to a study of shared clonotypes between healthy human individuals. Study summary: Samples came from two female and three male donors aged 18 to 49.

Some clones are missing from TCRdb's copy, which holds only in-frame ones; the method was immunoSEQ multiplex PCR. The data contain 2 million to 2.5 million clones, nearly 97% of them seen just once; the ten biggest clones take up 0.1% to 0.15%. This CDR3 contains 16 residues. The V and J ends lost 0 bases and 4 bases, in that order; junction bases with no gene match: 8. Germline V gives CDR1 MRHNA, CDR2 SNTAGT. Specimen: naive CD4+ T cells sorted from blood. Subset noted: CD45RA+ positively selected. This clonotype was sampled from a man aged 18 to 29 in good health. J is TRBJ2-5 and V is TRBV6-4; 7 bases fit TRBD1. CDR3 amino acids: CASSDSWQGVGETQYF. DNA of the CDR3: TGTGCCAGCAGTGACTCGTGGCAGGGGGTGGGAGAGACCCAGTACTTC.